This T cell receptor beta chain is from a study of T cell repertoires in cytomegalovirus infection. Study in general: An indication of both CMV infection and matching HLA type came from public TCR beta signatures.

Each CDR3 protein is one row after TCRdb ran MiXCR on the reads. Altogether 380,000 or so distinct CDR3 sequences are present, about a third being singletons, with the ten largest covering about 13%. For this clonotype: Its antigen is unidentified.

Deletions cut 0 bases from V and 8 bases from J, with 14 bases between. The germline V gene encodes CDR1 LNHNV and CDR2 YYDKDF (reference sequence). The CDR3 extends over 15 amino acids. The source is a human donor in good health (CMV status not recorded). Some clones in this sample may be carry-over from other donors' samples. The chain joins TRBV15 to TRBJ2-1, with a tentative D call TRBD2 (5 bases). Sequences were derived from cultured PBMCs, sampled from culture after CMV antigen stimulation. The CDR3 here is CATSRDIRVGDEQFF. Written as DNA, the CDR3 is TGTGCCACCAGCAGAGATATACGAGTCGGGGATGAGCAGTTCTTC. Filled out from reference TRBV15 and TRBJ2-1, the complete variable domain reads DAMVIQNPRYQVTQFGKPVTLSCSQTLNHNVMYWYQQKSSQAPKLLFHYYDKDFNNEADTPDNFQSRRPNTSFCFLDIRSPGLGDTAMYLCATSRDIRVGDEQFFGPGTRLTVL.